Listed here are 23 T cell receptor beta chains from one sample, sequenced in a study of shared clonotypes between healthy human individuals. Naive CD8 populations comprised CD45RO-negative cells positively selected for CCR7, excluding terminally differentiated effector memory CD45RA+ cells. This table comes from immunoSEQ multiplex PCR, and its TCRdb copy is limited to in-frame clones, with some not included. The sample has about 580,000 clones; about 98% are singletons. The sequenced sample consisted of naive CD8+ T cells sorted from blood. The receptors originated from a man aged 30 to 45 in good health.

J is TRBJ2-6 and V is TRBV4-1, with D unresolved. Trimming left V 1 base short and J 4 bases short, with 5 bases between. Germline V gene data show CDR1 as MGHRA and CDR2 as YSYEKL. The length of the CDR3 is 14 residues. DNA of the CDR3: TGCGCCAGCAGCCAAGTTTCAGGGGCCAACGTCCTGACTTTC. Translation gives CASSQVSGANVLTF.

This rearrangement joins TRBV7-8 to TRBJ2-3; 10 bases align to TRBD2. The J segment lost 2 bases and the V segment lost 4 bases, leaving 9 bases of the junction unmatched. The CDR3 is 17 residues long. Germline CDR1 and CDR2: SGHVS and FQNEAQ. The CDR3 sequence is CASSSIAGGINTDTQYF. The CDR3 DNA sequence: TGTGCCAGCAGCTCAATAGCGGGAGGAATAAACACAGATACGCAGTATTTT.

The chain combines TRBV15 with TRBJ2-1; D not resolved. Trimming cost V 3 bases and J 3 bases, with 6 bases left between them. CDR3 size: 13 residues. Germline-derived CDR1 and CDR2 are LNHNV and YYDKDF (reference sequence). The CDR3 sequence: CATSSRSYNEQFF. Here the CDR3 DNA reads TGTGCCACCAGCAGCCGAAGCTACAATGAGCAGTTCTTC.

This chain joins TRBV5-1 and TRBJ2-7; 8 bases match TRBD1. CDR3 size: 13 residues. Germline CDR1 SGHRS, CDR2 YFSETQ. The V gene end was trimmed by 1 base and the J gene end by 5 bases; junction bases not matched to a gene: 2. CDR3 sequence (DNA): TGCGCCAGCAGCTTGCCGGGACAGGACGAGCAGTACTTC. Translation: CASSLPGQDEQYF.

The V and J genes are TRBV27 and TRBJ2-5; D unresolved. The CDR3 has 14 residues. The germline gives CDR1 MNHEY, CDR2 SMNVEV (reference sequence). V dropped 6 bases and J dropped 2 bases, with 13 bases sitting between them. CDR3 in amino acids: CASSVGALQETQYF. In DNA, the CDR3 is TGTGCCAGCAGCGTCGGAGCCCTACAAGAGACCCAGTACTTC.

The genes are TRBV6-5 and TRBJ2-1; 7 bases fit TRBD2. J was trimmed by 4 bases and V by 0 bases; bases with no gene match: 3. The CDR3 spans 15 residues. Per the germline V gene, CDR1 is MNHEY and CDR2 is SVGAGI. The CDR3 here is CASSYSRGGYNEQFF. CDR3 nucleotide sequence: TGTGCCAGCAGTTACTCCCGGGGAGGGTACAATGAGCAGTTCTTC.

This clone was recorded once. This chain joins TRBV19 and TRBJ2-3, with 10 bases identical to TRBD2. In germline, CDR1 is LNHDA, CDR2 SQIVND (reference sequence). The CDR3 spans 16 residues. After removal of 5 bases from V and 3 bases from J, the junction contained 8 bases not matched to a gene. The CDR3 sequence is CASSPLAGAWTDTQYF. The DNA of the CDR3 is TGTGCCAGTAGTCCGCTAGCGGGAGCTTGGACAGATACGCAGTATTTT.

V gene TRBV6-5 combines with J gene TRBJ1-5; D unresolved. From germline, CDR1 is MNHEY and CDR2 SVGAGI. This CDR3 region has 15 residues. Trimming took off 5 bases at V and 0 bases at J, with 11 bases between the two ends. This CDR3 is CASSLGANSNQPQHF. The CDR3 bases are TGTGCCAGCAGTCTGGGAGCAAATAGCAATCAGCCCCAGCATTTT.

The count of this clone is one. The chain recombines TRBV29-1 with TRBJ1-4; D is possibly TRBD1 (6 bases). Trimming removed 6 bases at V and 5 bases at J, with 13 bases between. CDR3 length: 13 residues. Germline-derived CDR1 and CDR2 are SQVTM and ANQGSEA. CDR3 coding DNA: TGCAGCGTAAGACAGGCCCTCAATGAAAAACTGTTTTTT. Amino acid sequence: CSVRQALNEKLFF.

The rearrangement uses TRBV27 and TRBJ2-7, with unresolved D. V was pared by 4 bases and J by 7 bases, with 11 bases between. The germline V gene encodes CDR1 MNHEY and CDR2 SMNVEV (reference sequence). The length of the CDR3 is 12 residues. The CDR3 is CASSSTLGEQYF. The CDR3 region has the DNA TGTGCCAGCAGTTCCACTCTGGGGGAGCAGTACTTC.

The CDR3 DNA is TGTGCCAGCAGCCCCTACGGACTAGTCTACGAGCAGTACTTC. Its translation: CASSPYGLVYEQYF. The V call is TRBV13, the J call TRBJ2-7, with 7 positions matching TRBD2. Germline CDR1 PRHDT, CDR2 FYEKMQ (reference sequence). This CDR3 contains 14 residues. The V and J ends lost 5 bases and 3 bases, in that order; junction bases with no gene match: 7.

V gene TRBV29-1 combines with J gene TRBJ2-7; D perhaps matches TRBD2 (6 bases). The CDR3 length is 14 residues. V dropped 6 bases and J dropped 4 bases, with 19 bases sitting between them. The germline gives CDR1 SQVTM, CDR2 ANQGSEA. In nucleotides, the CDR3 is TGCAGCGTGGAGGGTAACGGGGAGTCTTACGAGCAGTACTTC. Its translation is CSVEGNGESYEQYF.

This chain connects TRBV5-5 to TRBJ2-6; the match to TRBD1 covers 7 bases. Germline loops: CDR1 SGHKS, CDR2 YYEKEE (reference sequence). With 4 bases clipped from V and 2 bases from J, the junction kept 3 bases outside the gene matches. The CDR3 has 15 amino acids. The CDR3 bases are TGTGCCAGCAGCCTTAGGGGGCCTGGGGCCAACGTCCTGACTTTC. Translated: CASSLRGPGANVLTF.

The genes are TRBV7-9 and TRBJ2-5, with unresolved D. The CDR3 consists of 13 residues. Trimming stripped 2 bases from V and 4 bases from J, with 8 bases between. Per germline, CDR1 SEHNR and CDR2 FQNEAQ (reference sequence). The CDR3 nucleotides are TGTGCCAGCAGCTTAACCTCTCCAGAGACCCAGTACTTC. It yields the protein CASSLTSPETQYF.

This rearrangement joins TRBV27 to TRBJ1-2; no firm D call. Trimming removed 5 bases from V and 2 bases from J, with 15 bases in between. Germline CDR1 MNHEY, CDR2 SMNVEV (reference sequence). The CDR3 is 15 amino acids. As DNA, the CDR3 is TGTGCCAGCAGTCCCGGTTCGGCAGCCAACTATGGCTACACCTTC. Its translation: CASSPGSAANYGYTF.

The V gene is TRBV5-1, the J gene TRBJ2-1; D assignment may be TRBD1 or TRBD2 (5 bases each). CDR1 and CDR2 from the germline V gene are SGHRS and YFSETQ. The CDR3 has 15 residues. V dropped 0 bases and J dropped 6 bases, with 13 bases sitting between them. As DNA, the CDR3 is TGCGCCAGCAGCTTGGCGGCTTCGAGGGGCAATGAGCAGTTCTTC. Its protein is CASSLAASRGNEQFF.

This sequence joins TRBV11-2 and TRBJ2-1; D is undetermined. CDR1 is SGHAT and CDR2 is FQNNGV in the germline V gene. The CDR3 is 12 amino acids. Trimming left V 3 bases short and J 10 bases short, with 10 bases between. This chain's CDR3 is CASSFPGREQFF. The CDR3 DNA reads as TGTGCCAGCAGCTTTCCCGGCCGGGAGCAGTTCTTC. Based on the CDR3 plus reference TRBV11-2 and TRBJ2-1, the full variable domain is EAGVAQSPRYKIIEKRQSVAFWCNPISGHATLYWYQQILGQGPKLLIQFQNNGVVDDSQLPKDRFSAERLKGVDSTLKIQPAKLEDSAVYLCASSFPGREQFFGPGTRLTVL.

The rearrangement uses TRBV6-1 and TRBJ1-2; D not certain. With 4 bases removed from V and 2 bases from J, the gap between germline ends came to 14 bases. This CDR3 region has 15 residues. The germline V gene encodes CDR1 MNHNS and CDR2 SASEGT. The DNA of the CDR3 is TGTGCCAGCAGTGTCCCGCGGACCACCAACTATGGCTACACCTTC. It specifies CASSVPRTTNYGYTF.

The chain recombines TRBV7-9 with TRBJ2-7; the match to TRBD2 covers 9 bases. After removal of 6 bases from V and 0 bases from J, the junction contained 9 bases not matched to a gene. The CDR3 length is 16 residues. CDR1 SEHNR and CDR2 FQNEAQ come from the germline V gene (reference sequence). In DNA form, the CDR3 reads TGTGCCAGCAGTCCTACTAGCGGGCCCAGCTCCTACGAGCAGTACTTC. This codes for CASSPTSGPSSYEQYF.

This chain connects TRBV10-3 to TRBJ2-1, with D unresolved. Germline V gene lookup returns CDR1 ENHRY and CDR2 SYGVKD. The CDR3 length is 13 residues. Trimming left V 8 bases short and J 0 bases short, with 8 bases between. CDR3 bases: TGTGCCATCCGTGCGGACTCCTACAATGAGCAGTTCTTC. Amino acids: CAIRADSYNEQFF.

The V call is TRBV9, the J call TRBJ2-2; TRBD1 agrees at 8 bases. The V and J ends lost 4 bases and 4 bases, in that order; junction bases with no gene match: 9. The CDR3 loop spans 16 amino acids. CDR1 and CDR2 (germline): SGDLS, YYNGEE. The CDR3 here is CASSPRTGPGTGELFF. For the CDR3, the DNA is TGTGCCAGCAGCCCCCGGACAGGGCCGGGCACCGGGGAGCTGTTTTTT. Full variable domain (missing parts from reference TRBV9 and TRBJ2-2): DSGVTQTPKHLITATGQRVTLRCSPRSGDLSVYWYQQSLDQGLQFLIQYYNGEERAKGNILERFSAQQFPDLHSELNLSSLELGDSALYFCASSPRTGPGTGELFFGEGSRLTVL.

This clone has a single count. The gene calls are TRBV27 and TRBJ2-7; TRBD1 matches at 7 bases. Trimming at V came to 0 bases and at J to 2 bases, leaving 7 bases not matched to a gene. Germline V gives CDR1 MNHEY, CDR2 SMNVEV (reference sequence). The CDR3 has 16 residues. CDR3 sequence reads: CASSLSRDRDAYEQYF. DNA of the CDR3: TGTGCCAGCAGTTTATCTAGGGACAGAGATGCCTACGAGCAGTACTTC.

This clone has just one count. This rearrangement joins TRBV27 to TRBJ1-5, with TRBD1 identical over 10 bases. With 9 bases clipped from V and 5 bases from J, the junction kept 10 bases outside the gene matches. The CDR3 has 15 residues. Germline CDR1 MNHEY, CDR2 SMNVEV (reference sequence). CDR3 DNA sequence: TGTGCCAGTCGATCCGGGACAGGGGACCATCAGCCCCAGCATTTT. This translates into CASRSGTGDHQPQHF.